Each of the 13 T cell receptor beta chains below was sequenced from the same sample in a study of radiotherapy plus CTLA-4 blockade in lung cancer. Repertoires were generated with immunoSEQ multiplex PCR, while TCRdb's copy carries only in-frame clones and drops some. Among some 110,000 clones listed, roughly 86% were seen once. The specimen was peripheral blood, collected from a patient treated with radiotherapy plus ipilimumab. The receptors here all came from a human donor with non-small cell lung cancer that progressed on radiotherapy plus ipilimumab. Some clones in this sample may be carry-over from other donors' samples.

This rearrangement joins TRBV7-9 to TRBJ2-3, with 7 positions matching TRBD1. J was trimmed by 1 base and V by 0 bases; bases with no gene match: 4. CDR1 and CDR2 from the germline V gene are SEHNR and FQNEAQ (reference sequence). This CDR3 comprises 16 residues. The CDR3 is CASSLADRAGTDTQYF. In DNA form, the CDR3 reads TGTGCCAGCAGCTTAGCAGACAGGGCCGGCACAGATACGCAGTATTTT.

The chain combines TRBV12-5 with TRBJ2-2; D is possibly TRBD1 (6 bases). With 2 bases removed from V and 6 bases from J, the gap between germline ends came to 13 bases. Germline CDR1 and CDR2: LGHNT and FRNRAP. The length of the CDR3 is 15 residues. The CDR3 DNA sequence: TGTGCTAGTGGTTTGACCCGGACAGCCCCCGGGGAGCTGTTTTTT. Its protein is CASGLTRTAPGELFF.

The gene calls are TRBV7-3 and TRBJ1-6, with no clear D. V lost 5 bases and J 5 bases, leaving 4 bases between the germline ends. The CDR3 is 12 residues long. In germline, CDR1 is SGHTA, CDR2 FQGTGA. The CDR3 spells CASSMNNSPLHF. The CDR3 nucleotides read TGTGCCAGCAGCATGAATAATTCACCCCTCCACTTT.

The gene calls are TRBV14 and TRBJ1-1; TRBD1 aligns across 8 bases. Trimming removed 0 bases from V and 4 bases from J; junction bases left unmatched: 7. The CDR3 has 16 residues. CDR1 SGHDN and CDR2 FVKESK come from the germline V gene. CDR3 sequence: CASSQEIQGAGTEAFF. DNA for the CDR3: TGTGCCAGCAGCCAAGAAATCCAGGGGGCAGGCACTGAAGCTTTCTTT.

This clone was seen repeatedly, ten times or more. The rearrangement links TRBV9 to TRBJ1-5; D not certain. This CDR3 has 15 residues. V was pared by 0 bases and J by 0 bases, with 7 bases between. Germline assignment: CDR1 SGDLS and CDR2 YYNGEE. The CDR3: CASSVESDSNQPQHF. DNA of the CDR3: TGTGCCAGCAGCGTAGAGTCTGATAGCAATCAGCCCCAGCATTTT.

The V call is TRBV18, the J call TRBJ1-1, with TRBD1 as a possible D gene (6 bases). The CDR3 runs 15 residues. Germline CDR1 and CDR2: KGHSH and LQKENI. Between the trimmed V and J ends, which lost 4 bases and 4 bases, there was a span of 16 bases. The CDR3 reads CASSQTQGLRTEAFF. The CDR3 nucleotides are TGTGCCAGCTCACAAACCCAGGGGTTGCGCACTGAAGCTTTCTTT.

The CDR3 here is CAISDGRGKETQYF. The CDR3 DNA sequence: TGTGCCATCAGTGACGGCAGGGGTAAAGAGACCCAGTACTTC. V is TRBV10-3 and J is TRBJ2-5; D perhaps matches TRBD1 (6 bases). The length of the CDR3 is 14 residues. The germline V gene encodes CDR1 ENHRY and CDR2 SYGVKD. V was pared by 3 bases and J by 3 bases, with 11 bases between.

CDR3 coding DNA: TGTGCCAGCAGCCCATCAGGAGACTACGAGCAGTACTTC. This gives the protein CASSPSGDYEQYF. The rearrangement uses TRBV7-8 and TRBJ2-7; the D is unclear. Trimming left V 5 bases short and J 3 bases short, with 11 bases between. Germline CDR1 reads SGHVS; CDR2 reads FQNEAQ. The length of the CDR3 is 13 residues.

This clone was recorded many times. The V and J genes are TRBV6-6 and TRBJ2-1; D call uncertain. V dropped 6 bases and J dropped 6 bases, with 9 bases sitting between them. Germline V gene lookup returns CDR1 MNHNY and CDR2 SVGAGI (reference sequence). The length of the CDR3 is 12 residues. The DNA of the CDR3 is TGTGCCAGCAGCCCAATCCTCAATGAGCAGTTCTTC. Its translation: CASSPILNEQFF.

This clone came up once. The chain carries TRBV29-1 and TRBJ1-2; no definite D call. Trimming removed 0 bases at V and 2 bases at J, with 19 bases between. Germline V gene sequence: CDR1 SQVTM, CDR2 ANQGSEA. The CDR3 length is 17 residues. The chain's CDR3 is CSVEDPLSYRLNYGYTF. The CDR3 DNA reads TGCAGCGTTGAAGATCCCCTTTCTTACAGACTAAACTATGGCTACACCTTC. The variable domain in full, completed from reference TRBV29-1 and TRBJ1-2, reads SAVISQKPSRDICQRGTSLTIQCQVDSQVTMMFWYRQQPGQSLTLIATANQGSEATYESGFVIDKFPISRPNLTFSTLTVSNMSPEDSSIYLCSVEDPLSYRLNYGYTFGSGTRLTVV.

This clone showed up just a few times. The chain recombines TRBV5-8 with TRBJ1-5, with 10 bases aligning to TRBD1. The V and J ends lost 4 bases and 6 bases, in that order; junction bases with no gene match: 4. The CDR3 consists of 14 residues. CDR1 is SGHTS, CDR2 YDEGEE, per germline. CDR3 nucleotide sequence: TGTGCCAGCAGCCGAGGGACAGGGGCTCAGCCCCAGCATTTT. Residues: CASSRGTGAQPQHF.

V is TRBV9 and J is TRBJ2-3; possibly TRBD1 for D (7 bases). CDR1 is SGDLS, CDR2 YYNGEE, per germline. The CDR3 totals 16 residues. V was pared by 0 bases and J by 2 bases, with 13 bases between. The CDR3 loop is CASSVGLRGVTDTQYF. The CDR3 DNA reads as TGTGCCAGCAGCGTAGGTCTCAGGGGGGTCACAGATACGCAGTATTTT.

This clone has more than one count but fewer than ten. The gene calls are TRBV13 and TRBJ2-7, with D possibly TRBD1 on 7 matching bases. V dropped 4 bases and J dropped 3 bases, with 16 bases sitting between them. Per the germline V gene, CDR1 is PRHDT and CDR2 is FYEKMQ (reference sequence). The CDR3 runs to 15 residues. CDR3 sequence reads: CASSSQGGSYYEQYF. CDR3 coding DNA: TGTGCCAGCAGCTCGCAGGGGGGCAGTTACTACGAGCAGTACTTC.